The 16 T cell receptor beta chains in this list originate from one sample, sequenced in a study of glioma-infiltrating T cells. Using RNA template, CDR3s of TCR alpha and beta were amplified with iRepertoire arm-PCR. TCRdb redid the calling of the multiplex PCR reads with MiXCR, one entry per CDR3 protein. Altogether under 200,000 distinct CDR3 sequences are present, under 55% being singletons, with the ten largest covering around 5.3%. Sequenced input: glioma tissue, nonneoplastic brain tissue, or PBMCs (not recorded which). These receptors originate from a human donor with low-grade glioma or glioblastoma, undergoing nonglioma brain surgery, or in good health (not recorded which).

The rearrangement joins TRBV12-5 to TRBJ2-1; 8 nucleotides match TRBD1. The length of the CDR3 is 14 residues. V was clipped by 1 base and J by 4 bases; unmatched bases: 0. Germline V gene lookup returns CDR1 LGHNT and CDR2 FRNRAP. CDR3 in amino acids: CASGLGTGYNEQFF. The CDR3 DNA reads as TGTGCTAGTGGTTTGGGGACAGGGTACAATGAGCAGTTCTTC.

A note on this clonotype: Just one base apart from a much larger clone, this may be a read error. V usage is TRBV3-1 and J usage is TRBJ2-7; D gene uncertain. The CDR3 loop spans 12 amino acids. Germline CDR1 and CDR2: LGHDT and YNNKEL (reference sequence). CDR3 region: CASTQGSYEQYF. In nucleotides, the CDR3 is TGTGCCAGCACCCAAGGAAGCTACGAGCAGTACTTC.

This clonotype was observed many times. J is TRBJ2-1 and V is TRBV7-9, with D unresolved. V lost 2 bases and J 6 bases, leaving 5 bases between the germline ends. Germline V lookup: CDR1 SEHNR, CDR2 FQNEAQ (reference sequence). The CDR3 is 12 amino acids. In nucleotides, the CDR3 is TGTGCCAGCAGCTTATCGGTCAATGAGCAGTTCTTC. It specifies CASSLSVNEQFF.

In DNA form, the CDR3 reads TGTGCCAGCATTCTAGCGGGGGAGGCCAATGAGCAGTTCTTC. It encodes CASILAGEANEQFF. The chain joins TRBV6-1 to TRBJ2-1; 10 bases are a match to TRBD2. The CDR3 totals 14 residues. Germline V gene data show CDR1 as MNHNS and CDR2 as SASEGT. The V gene end was trimmed by 7 bases and the J gene end by 6 bases; junction bases not matched to a gene: 6.

As regards this clonotype: One base away lies a much larger clone, so this may be a sequencing read error. The V gene is TRBV14, the J gene TRBJ2-3; 11 bases are shared with TRBD2. CDR3 length: 14 amino acids. Looked up from germline, CDR1 is SGHDN and CDR2 is FVKESK. DNA for the CDR3: TGTGCCAGCAGCCGGGGACTAGCGGTAGATACGAAGTATTTT. Its protein product is CASSRGLAVDTKYF.

About this clonotype itself: Possible read error: a much larger clone is one base away. The chain joins TRBV20-1 to TRBJ2-1; TRBD1 aligns across 10 bases. From germline, CDR1 is DFQATT and CDR2 SNEGSKA (reference sequence). V was clipped by 4 bases and J by 10 bases; unmatched bases: 4. This CDR3 contains 12 residues. As DNA, the CDR3 is TGCAGTGCTACCGACAGGGGGCAAGAGCAGTTCTTC. Encoded protein: CSATDRGQEQFF.

DNA of the CDR3: TGTGCCAGCAGGGCAGGGGGCTCTAATGAAAAACTGTTTTTT. Translation gives CASRAGGSNEKLFF. The chain is built from TRBV2 and TRBJ1-4; 8 bases line up with TRBD1. V gave up 6 bases and J gave up 3 bases; unmatched junction bases: 3. Germline V gene sequence: CDR1 SNHLY, CDR2 FYNNEI. CDR3 length: 14 residues.

This clonotype was counted ten times or more. V usage is TRBV7-9 and J usage is TRBJ1-1; no clear D gene. Trimming left V 5 bases short and J 0 bases short, with 10 bases between. Germline V gives CDR1 SEHNR, CDR2 FQNEAQ (reference sequence). The CDR3 sequence is 14 residues long. CDR3 bases: TGTGCCAGCAGCGCACAAGCGGTGAACACTGAAGCTTTCTTT. Amino acid sequence: CASSAQAVNTEAFF.

Of note for this clonotype: A much larger clone is a single base away; this may be a read error. CDR3 region: CASSPVEEQYF. The CDR3 bases are TGTGCCAGCTCACCTGTGGAGGAGCAGTACTTC. The rearrangement joins TRBV18 to TRBJ2-7; D call uncertain. Germline CDR1 reads KGHSH; CDR2 reads LQKENI. Trimming removed 3 bases at V and 7 bases at J, with 7 bases between. This CDR3 comprises 11 residues.

Many counts were recorded for this clonotype. The rearrangement links TRBV7-9 to TRBJ1-2; D is uncertain. This CDR3 is 12 amino acids long. Germline loops: CDR1 SEHNR, CDR2 FQNEAQ (reference sequence). V lost 5 bases, J lost 4 bases, and 8 bases lay in between. In DNA, the CDR3 is TGTGCCAGCAGCCTCGGGAGCTATGGCTACACCTTC. Its translation is CASSLGSYGYTF.

The rearrangement links TRBV11-2 to TRBJ2-2, with D perhaps TRBD1 (5 bases). Germline CDR1 reads SGHAT; CDR2 reads FQNNGV. The length of the CDR3 is 16 residues. V was pared by 6 bases and J by 0 bases, with 14 bases between. The CDR3 sequence is CASSFYDRSNTGELFF. The CDR3 bases are TGTGCCAGCAGTTTTTACGACAGATCGAACACCGGGGAGCTGTTTTTT.

The rearrangement links TRBV28 to TRBJ2-7, with 13 bases aligning to TRBD2. Germline CDR1 MDHEN, CDR2 SYDVKM. The CDR3 runs to 16 residues. J gave up 2 bases and V 7 bases, and 8 bases lay outside the gene matches. The CDR3 loop reads CASIPSTSGRPYEQYF. In DNA, the CDR3 is TGTGCCAGCATTCCCTCGACTAGCGGGAGGCCCTACGAGCAGTACTTC.

The chain employs TRBV2 and TRBJ2-2; TRBD2 aligns across 12 bases. V dropped 6 bases and J dropped 3; count of bases not matched to a gene: 2. The CDR3 totals 15 residues. CDR1 is SNHLY, CDR2 FYNNEI, per germline. Here the CDR3 reads CASRRLAGDTGELFF. DNA of the CDR3: TGTGCCAGCAGAAGACTAGCGGGAGACACCGGGGAGCTGTTTTTT. The full variable domain, its missing parts supplied by reference TRBV2 and TRBJ2-2, is EPEVTQTPSHQVTQMGQEVILRCVPISNHLYFYWYRQILGQKVEFLVSFYNNEISEKSEIFDDQFSVERPDGSNFTLKIRSTKLEDSAMYFCASRRLAGDTGELFFGEGSRLTVL.

This rearrangement joins TRBV7-9 to TRBJ2-1; D is undetermined. Per the germline V gene, CDR1 is SEHNR and CDR2 is FQNEAQ (reference sequence). This CDR3 is built from 16 residues. The V end lost 5 bases, the J end lost 0 bases, and 14 bases lay between the germline ends. CDR3 loop: CASSRGPLSSYNEQFF. CDR3 sequence (DNA): TGTGCCAGCAGCCGAGGCCCTTTGAGCTCCTACAATGAGCAGTTCTTC.

Details on this clonotype: Just one base apart from a much larger clone, this may be a read error. The genes are TRBV29-1 and TRBJ1-1; D gene ambiguous. The V end was cut by 4 bases, the J end by 10 bases, with 16 bases between. The CDR3 contains 12 residues. Germline CDR1 is SQVTM and CDR2 is ANQGSEA. CDR3 in amino acids: CSVVTGEPGAFF. DNA for the CDR3: TGCAGCGTTGTAACGGGAGAGCCGGGAGCTTTCTTT.

This clonotype appeared many times. The chain combines TRBV7-9 with TRBJ1-3, with D unresolved. The CDR3 spans 15 residues. V was shortened by 1 base and J by 4 bases, with 11 bases between the two germline ends. The V gene's germline CDR1 is SEHNR and CDR2 FQNEAQ (reference sequence). In DNA form, the CDR3 reads TGTGCCAGCAGCTTAGTTGTAGGCGAAGGAAACACCATATATTTT. Its translation is CASSLVVGEGNTIYF.